Following are 30 T cell receptor beta chains from one sample sequenced in a study of T cells in tuberculosis. Time point indicated: new active TB diagnosis, blood taken before or within 7 days of starting treatment. Libraries were prepared by immunoSEQ multiplex PCR; TCRdb keeps only in-frame clonotypes and omits some of them. The sample records some 49,000 clones, nearly 95% being singletons. The specimen comprised PBMCs, sampled at tuberculosis diagnosis. These receptors all come from an adult with tuberculosis.

The genes are TRBV6-1 and TRBJ1-5, with TRBD1 matching over 9 bases. Germline V gives CDR1 MNHNS, CDR2 SASEGT. The length of the CDR3 is 14 residues. Trimming at V came to 4 bases and at J to 5 bases, leaving 3 bases not matched to a gene. The CDR3 sequence: CASSATGGDQPQHF. As DNA, the CDR3 is TGTGCCAGCAGTGCCACAGGGGGCGATCAGCCCCAGCATTTT.

The chain employs TRBV9 and TRBJ2-3, with 10 bases lining up with TRBD2. This CDR3 spans 15 amino acids. The V gene's germline CDR1 is SGDLS and CDR2 YYNGEE. J gave up 5 bases and V 1 base, and 4 bases lay outside the gene matches. CDR3 sequence: CASSVTRTSGDTQYF. The DNA of the CDR3 is TGTGCCAGCAGCGTAACACGGACTAGCGGAGATACGCAGTATTTT.

The chain employs TRBV7-8 and TRBJ2-5; TRBD2 agrees at 15 bases. CDR3 length equals 19 residues. The J segment lost 2 bases and the V segment lost 2 bases, leaving 9 bases of the junction unmatched. Germline CDR1 is SGHVS and CDR2 is FQNEAQ. In DNA form, the CDR3 reads TGTGCCAGCAGCTTAACAGGACTAGCGGGAGGGCCGGGGCAAGAGACCCAGTACTTC. Translating it yields CASSLTGLAGGPGQETQYF.

The chain recombines TRBV27 with TRBJ2-1, with a tentative D call TRBD2 (6 bases). Germline loops: CDR1 MNHEY, CDR2 SMNVEV (reference sequence). The CDR3 totals 15 residues. Trimming pared 4 bases from V and 3 bases from J, leaving 13 bases between. In DNA, the CDR3 is TGTGCCAGCAGTTCCCTTAGCGGCCGCTACAATGAGCAGTTCTTC. Translated, it gives CASSSLSGRYNEQFF.

The chain joins TRBV7-6 to TRBJ2-7; 7 bases map to TRBD2. The CDR3 runs to 13 residues. Germline values: CDR1 SGHVS, CDR2 FNYEAQ. V trimming: 5 bases; J trimming: 3 bases; junction bases outside the gene matches: 4. DNA for the CDR3: TGTGCCAGCAGCCCGCGGACTAGCTACGAGCAGTACTTC. Protein: CASSPRTSYEQYF.

The chain employs TRBV6-5 and TRBJ2-7; D is possibly TRBD2 (7 bases). V shed 6 bases and J shed 0 bases, with 12 bases lying between them. CDR1 and CDR2 (germline): MNHEY, SVGAGI. The CDR3 totals 14 residues. The chain's CDR3 is CASRGGLSSYEQYF. CDR3 DNA sequence: TGTGCCAGCAGGGGGGGGCTAAGCTCCTACGAGCAGTACTTC.

This clone occurred once. The gene calls are TRBV10-2 and TRBJ1-2; D uncertain. Germline CDR1 and CDR2: WSHSY and SAAADI. CDR3 length: 13 amino acids. Trimming removed 5 bases from V and 4 bases from J, with 11 bases in between. The CDR3 is CASSRGEAYGYTF. In DNA form, the CDR3 reads TGCGCCAGCAGTCGGGGAGAAGCCTATGGCTACACCTTC.

The gene calls are TRBV25-1 and TRBJ2-1; 7 nucleotides agree with TRBD2. From germline, CDR1 is MGHDK and CDR2 SYGVNS. This CDR3 spans 16 amino acids. The V and J ends lost 4 bases and 6 bases, in that order; junction bases with no gene match: 12. The CDR3 spells CASSGAVAGKTNEQFF. CDR3 nucleotide sequence: TGTGCCAGCAGTGGTGCGGTAGCGGGCAAAACCAATGAGCAGTTCTTC.

The rearrangement uses TRBV2 and TRBJ2-1; 14 bases are shared with TRBD2. CDR1 and CDR2 from the germline V gene are SNHLY and FYNNEI. V trimming: 5 bases; J trimming: 1 base; junction bases outside the gene matches: 7. The length of the CDR3 is 18 residues. The CDR3 sequence: CASSIGLAGGRSYNEQFF. The CDR3 DNA reads TGTGCCAGCAGTATCGGACTAGCGGGAGGTCGGTCCTACAATGAGCAGTTCTTC.

For the CDR3, the DNA is TGCGCCAGCAGCGTGGCAGGCATGAACACTGAAGCTTTCTTT. It specifies CASSVAGMNTEAFF. The chain is built from TRBV5-1 and TRBJ1-1; D is undetermined. Germline CDR1 is SGHRS and CDR2 is YFSETQ. V was clipped by 4 bases and J by 0 bases, with 10 bases between them. The CDR3 extends over 14 amino acids.

The chain joins TRBV7-2 to TRBJ1-5; 7 bases map to TRBD1. V gave up 5 bases and J gave up 2 bases; unmatched junction bases: 6. Germline CDR1 is SGHTA and CDR2 is FQGNSA. This CDR3 has 15 amino acids. The CDR3 loop is CASSAQGMGNQPQHF. Written as DNA, the CDR3 is TGTGCCAGCAGCGCACAGGGGATGGGCAATCAGCCCCAGCATTTT.

The V and J genes are TRBV25-1 and TRBJ1-5; maybe TRBD1 (5 bases). V lost 1 base, J lost 0 bases, and 7 bases lay in between. This CDR3 comprises 15 residues. CDR1 is MGHDK, CDR2 SYGVNS, per germline. CDR3 DNA sequence: TGTGCCAGCAGTGAATGGGGCGATAGCAATCAGCCCCAGCATTTT. Translating it yields CASSEWGDSNQPQHF.

The chain links TRBV7-2 to TRBJ1-1; TRBD1 matches 9 bases. The V segment lost 2 bases and the J segment 8 bases; nucleotides outside the gene matches: 6. The length of the CDR3 is 14 residues. Germline V gene data show CDR1 as SGHTA and CDR2 as FQGNSA. Here the CDR3 DNA reads TGTGCCAGCAGCTTACCTCGACAGGGGGGCGAAGCTTTCTTT. Translating gives CASSLPRQGGEAFF.

The chain couples TRBV28 to TRBJ2-2, with D unclear. Looked up from germline, CDR1 is MDHEN and CDR2 is SYDVKM. Trimming removed 3 bases at V and 0 bases at J, with 5 bases between. The CDR3 is 14 residues long. The CDR3 loop is CASSFSTNTGELFF. Written as DNA, the CDR3 is TGTGCCAGCAGTTTCAGTACGAACACCGGGGAGCTGTTTTTT.

The chain couples TRBV5-4 to TRBJ1-2; 8 nucleotides match TRBD1. Germline CDR1 SGHNT, CDR2 YYREEE (reference sequence). With 0 bases clipped from V and 6 bases from J, the junction kept 4 bases outside the gene matches. The CDR3 has 14 amino acids. CDR3 DNA sequence: TGTGCCAGCAGCTTGGCCGGGACAGGCAATGGCTACACCTTC. Its protein is CASSLAGTGNGYTF.

The V call is TRBV4-3, the J call TRBJ2-1; 15 bases are a match to TRBD2. Germline CDR1 is LGHNA and CDR2 is YSLEER. V was clipped by 3 bases and J by 5 bases; unmatched bases: 2. The CDR3 spans 16 residues. This CDR3 is CASSHGLAGGNNEQFF. The CDR3 region has the DNA TGCGCCAGCAGCCACGGACTAGCGGGAGGGAACAATGAGCAGTTCTTC.

J is TRBJ2-4 and V is TRBV29-1; a weak D match, TRBD1 (6 bases). The V and J ends lost 5 bases and 4 bases respectively, with 12 bases between them. This CDR3 is 13 amino acids long. The germline V gene encodes CDR1 SQVTM and CDR2 ANQGSEA. The CDR3 loop reads CSVRKQGKNIQYF. CDR3 in DNA: TGCAGCGTTCGTAAACAGGGTAAAAACATTCAGTACTTC.

The chain combines TRBV14 with TRBJ1-2, with D unresolved. Trimming took off 6 bases at V and 3 bases at J, with 14 bases between the two ends. The CDR3 extends over 14 amino acids. Germline loops: CDR1 SGHDN, CDR2 FVKESK. The CDR3 DNA reads TGTGCCAGCAGACGTTCCGGGATGGACTATGGCTACACCTTC. Its translation is CASRRSGMDYGYTF.

This sequence joins TRBV5-6 and TRBJ2-7, with TRBD2 matching over 13 bases. The V and J ends lost 0 bases and 0 bases, in that order; junction bases with no gene match: 9. The CDR3 length is 19 residues. Germline CDR1 reads SGHDT; CDR2 reads YYEEEE. CDR3 nucleotide sequence: TGTGCCAGCAGCTTGGCCAAGACTAGCGGGAGGCCTAGCTCCTACGAGCAGTACTTC. It specifies CASSLAKTSGRPSSYEQYF.

This clone occurred once. The J gene is TRBJ2-7, the V gene TRBV11-2; D perhaps matches TRBD2 (6 bases). The V end lost 3 bases, the J end lost 6 bases, and 18 bases lay between the germline ends. The CDR3 has 15 amino acids. Germline V lookup: CDR1 SGHAT, CDR2 FQNNGV. The CDR3 DNA is TGTGCCAGCAGCTTTTCCGGGAGCAGTCTAGGCGAGCAGTACTTC. Protein sequence: CASSFSGSSLGEQYF.

The gene calls are TRBV28 and TRBJ1-4; D gene uncertain. The CDR3 covers 14 residues. The ends were cut back, 0 bases at V and 5 bases at J, with 7 bases in the middle. CDR1 and CDR2 (germline): MDHEN, SYDVKM. CDR3 sequence reads: CASSLWGGNEKLFF. The DNA for the CDR3 is TGTGCCAGCAGTTTATGGGGAGGAAATGAAAAACTGTTTTTT. Combining the CDR3 with reference TRBV28 and TRBJ1-4 gives the whole variable domain DVKVTQSSRYLVKRTGEKVFLECVQDMDHENMFWYRQDPGLGLRLIYFSYDVKMKEKGDIPEGYSVSREKKERFSLILESASTNQTSMYLCASSLWGGNEKLFFGSGTQLSVL.

The chain combines TRBV19 with TRBJ1-2; D might be TRBD1 (6 bases). Germline CDR1 and CDR2: LNHDA and SQIVND (reference sequence). V was cut by 0 bases and J by 3 bases, with 17 bases left in between. This CDR3 region has 17 residues. The CDR3 nucleotides read TGTGCCAGTAGTATAGATCCCTCCGACAGGACCTACTATGGCTACACCTTC. The encoded protein is CASSIDPSDRTYYGYTF.

The chain joins TRBV18 to TRBJ1-3; no reliable D call. The CDR3 sequence is 15 residues long. In germline, CDR1 is KGHSH, CDR2 LQKENI. Trimming removed 2 bases at V and 3 bases at J, with 11 bases between. The CDR3, as DNA: TGTGCCAGCTCACCAACCTCGGGGAGTGGAAACACCATATATTTT. It codes for CASSPTSGSGNTIYF.

The genes are TRBV7-9 and TRBJ2-1; TRBD1 matches at 7 bases. Looked up from germline, CDR1 is SEHNR and CDR2 is FQNEAQ (reference sequence). This CDR3 is 14 amino acids long. Losses at the gene ends were 5 bases for V and 6 bases for J; bases not matched to a gene: 7. In DNA, the CDR3 is TGTGCCAGCAGCCCTCGACAGGGATTCAATGAGCAGTTCTTC. Protein: CASSPRQGFNEQFF.

The chain couples TRBV7-8 to TRBJ2-5; 8 bases map to TRBD2. The V gene end was trimmed by 1 base and the J gene end by 5 bases; junction bases not matched to a gene: 9. CDR3 size: 16 residues. Germline-derived CDR1 and CDR2 are SGHVS and FQNEAQ. The CDR3 here is CASSLDSGRAGETQYF. CDR3 DNA sequence: TGTGCCAGCAGCTTAGATTCCGGGAGGGCCGGCGAGACCCAGTACTTC.

The count of this clone is one. This rearrangement joins TRBV5-6 to TRBJ1-2; TRBD1 agrees at 8 bases. The CDR3 is 13 residues long. CDR1 is SGHDT and CDR2 is YYEEEE in the germline V gene. V shed 5 bases, J shed 7 bases, and the junction held 7 bases outside the gene matches. Here the CDR3 DNA reads TGTGCCAGCAGTTCGGGACAGGCGTCTGGCTACACCTTC. This codes for CASSSGQASGYTF. The variable domain in full, completed from reference TRBV5-6 and TRBJ1-2, reads DAGVTQSPTHLIKTRGQQVTLRCSPKSGHDTVSWYQQALGQGPQFIFQYYEEEERQRGNFPDRFSGHQFPNYSSELNVNALLLGDSALYLCASSSGQASGYTFGSGTRLTVV.

The V call is TRBV18, the J call TRBJ2-4, with D maybe TRBD1 (6 bases). In germline, CDR1 is KGHSH, CDR2 LQKENI. The V gene lost 1 base and the J gene lost 1 base, with 11 bases spanning the gap. This CDR3 spans 16 amino acids. The CDR3 nucleotides read TGTGCCAGCTCACCACGTCAGGGGTGGGCCAAAAACATTCAGTACTTC. Translating it yields CASSPRQGWAKNIQYF.

This clone was observed a single time. V usage is TRBV29-1 and J usage is TRBJ2-2; 7 nucleotides match TRBD1. J lost 5 bases, V lost 5 bases, and 2 bases had no gene match. This CDR3 comprises 12 residues. Germline CDR1 reads SQVTM; CDR2 reads ANQGSEA. CDR3 protein: CSVIRGTGELFF. CDR3 DNA: TGCAGCGTTATCAGGGGGACCGGGGAGCTGTTTTTT.

The V call is TRBV27, the J call TRBJ2-1; 7 nucleotides agree with TRBD1. The V gene's germline CDR1 is MNHEY and CDR2 SMNVEV (reference sequence). J lost 0 bases, V lost 3 bases, and 8 bases had no gene match. This CDR3 region has 17 residues. The chain's CDR3 is CASSFNRGYSSYNEQFF. The CDR3 DNA reads TGTGCCAGCAGTTTCAACAGGGGCTATAGCTCCTACAATGAGCAGTTCTTC.

This chain links TRBV2 with TRBJ1-3, with D perhaps TRBD1 (6 bases). The germline V gene encodes CDR1 SNHLY and CDR2 FYNNEI. Trimming cost V 4 bases and J 2 bases, with 15 bases left between them. The CDR3 contains 16 residues. The CDR3 DNA reads TGTGCCAGCAGTGTACAGGGATCCTCCCCTGGAAACACCATATATTTT. Its protein is CASSVQGSSPGNTIYF.